This T cell receptor beta chain is from a study of CD8+CD57+ T cells in acquired aplastic anemia. Study-wide context: Healthy donors yielded roughly 9.8 million CD4+ cell reads on average.

Germline V lookup: CDR1 SQVTM, CDR2 ANQGSEA. CDR3 length equals 17 residues. V shed 3 bases and J 3 bases; nucleotides not matched to a gene: 10. Genomic DNA, serving as template, underwent TCR beta VDJ and CDR3 profiling. MiXCR, run by TCRdb on the reads, gives a single entry per CDR3 protein. The sample lists about 190,000 distinct CDR3 sequences, 54% seen once, with about 15% in the top ten. The TCR sequence derives from a human donor in good health, serving as a control. Input material: sorted CD4+, CD8+, or CD8+CD57+ T cells (not recorded which) from PBMCs. This rearrangement joins TRBV29-1 to TRBJ2-7, with 14 bases that match TRBD2. CDR3 sequence (DNA): TGCAGCGTTGAGGCGCCGGGACTAGCGGGGGCCATCTACGAGCAGTACTTC. Residues: CSVEAPGLAGAIYEQYF.